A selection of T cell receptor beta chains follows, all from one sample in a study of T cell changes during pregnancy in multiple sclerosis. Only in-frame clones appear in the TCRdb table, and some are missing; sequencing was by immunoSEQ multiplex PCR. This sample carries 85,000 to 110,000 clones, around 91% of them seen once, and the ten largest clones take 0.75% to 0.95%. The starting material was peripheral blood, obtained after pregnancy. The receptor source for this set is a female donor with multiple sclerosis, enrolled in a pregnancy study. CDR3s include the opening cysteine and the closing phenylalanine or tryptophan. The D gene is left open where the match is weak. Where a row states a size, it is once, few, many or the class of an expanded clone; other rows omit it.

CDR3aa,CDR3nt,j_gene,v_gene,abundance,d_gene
CASSEKDRATF,TGCGCCAGCAGTGAAAAGGACAGGGCGACCTTC,TRBJ1-2,TRBV10-2,.,TRBD1
CASSPTGRLGYTF,TGTGCCAGCAGCCCGACAGGCCGGCTTGGCTACACCTTC,TRBJ1-2,TRBV5-8,once,.
CASSQTPGGGELFF,TGTGCCAGCAGCCAAACTCCGGGGGGCGGGGAGCTGTTTTTT,TRBJ2-2,TRBV11-3,once,TRBD2
CATVGSGQPQHF,TGCGCCACCGTTGGGTCGGGTCAGCCCCAGCATTTT,TRBJ1-5,TRBV10-1,.,.
CASSSPGLGNTIYF,TGTGCCAGCAGTTCCCCCGGTCTTGGAAACACCATATATTTT,TRBJ1-3,TRBV27,.,.
CASSLATAPYEQYF,TGCGCCAGCAGCTTGGCGACAGCTCCTTACGAGCAGTACTTC,TRBJ2-7,TRBV5-1,once,.
CASSSTGKGTDTQYF,TGTGCCAGCAGCAGTACAGGGAAAGGGACAGATACGCAGTATTTT,TRBJ2-3,TRBV7-9,.,.
CASSVWGGADEQYF,TGTGCCAGCAGCGTATGGGGGGGGGCCGACGAGCAGTACTTC,TRBJ2-7,TRBV9,.,.
CASSLAPQTTGYF,TGTGCCAGCAGCTTGGCTCCCCAAACGACAGGGTACTTC,TRBJ2-5,TRBV7-6,.,.
CASSFQGTPGNTIYF,TGCGCCAGCTCGTTTCAGGGGACCCCTGGAAACACCATATATTTT,TRBJ1-3,TRBV4-1,.,.
CASSPRTGGEYSGNTIYF,TGTGCCAGCTCACCCAGGACAGGGGGCGAATACTCTGGAAACACCATATATTTT,TRBJ1-3,TRBV18,.,TRBD1
CASSFGISWRTYNSPLHF,TGTGCCAGCAGCTTTGGGATCTCGTGGAGGACCTATAATTCACCCCTCCACTTT,TRBJ1-6,TRBV11-2,.,.
CASSSRGLAGGSSGANVLTF,TGTGCCAGCAGTTCACGGGGACTAGCGGGAGGGAGCTCTGGGGCCAACGTCCTGACTTTC,TRBJ2-6,TRBV27,.,TRBD2
CASSERNYGYTF,TGTGCCAGCAGCGAGAGAAACTATGGCTACACCTTC,TRBJ1-2,TRBV28,few,.
CASSLSGSYNEQFF,TGTGCCAGCAGCTTAAGCGGGTCCTACAATGAGCAGTTCTTC,TRBJ2-1,TRBV7-3,.,.
CASSPPYRGRDSPLHF,TGTGCCAGCTCACCACCTTACAGGGGAAGAGATTCACCCCTCCACTTT,TRBJ1-6,TRBV18,.,TRBD1
CASSLYRASLSYNEQFF,TGTGCCAGCAGCTTGTACAGGGCAAGCCTCTCCTACAATGAGCAGTTCTTC,TRBJ2-1,TRBV11-1,.,.
CASSFWASGAYEQYF,TGTGCCAGCAGTTTCTGGGCTAGCGGTGCCTACGAGCAGTACTTC,TRBJ2-7,TRBV27,.,TRBD2
CASSPGFYEQYF,TGTGCCAGCAGCCCAGGGTTCTACGAGCAGTACTTC,TRBJ2-7,TRBV9,.,.
CASSPSTDTQYF,TGTGCCAGCAGTCCAAGCACAGATACGCAGTATTTT,TRBJ2-3,TRBV27,.,.
CASERSSETQYF,TGTGCCAGCGAGCGGTCATCGGAGACCCAGTACTTC,TRBJ2-5,TRBV2,.,.
CASSLAVGPGYNEQFF,TGTGCCAGCAGCTTAGCGGTGGGCCCTGGCTACAATGAGCAGTTCTTC,TRBJ2-1,TRBV7-2,.,.
CASSVPGQGPVPRGTEAFF,TGTGCCAGCAGTGTCCCGGGACAGGGGCCGGTCCCTAGGGGCACTGAAGCTTTCTTT,TRBJ1-1,TRBV2,.,TRBD1
CASSIAGTSGQETQYF,TGTGCCAGTAGTATAGCCGGGACTAGCGGCCAAGAGACCCAGTACTTC,TRBJ2-5,TRBV19,.,TRBD2
CASSPPGTGGNTEAFF,TGTGCCAGCTCACCCCCGGGGACAGGGGGCAACACTGAAGCTTTCTTT,TRBJ1-1,TRBV18,once,TRBD1
CASSGTSGGLNNEQFF,TGTGCCAGTTCAGGGACTAGCGGGGGGCTAAACAATGAGCAGTTCTTC,TRBJ2-1,TRBV6-6,.,TRBD2
CASSVAGGSYNEQFF,TGTGCCAGCAGTGTAGCGGGAGGCTCCTACAATGAGCAGTTCTTC,TRBJ2-1,TRBV6-4,many,TRBD2
CASLGQPFIRQYF,TGCGCCAGCTTAGGACAGCCGTTTATTAGGCAGTACTTC,TRBJ2-7,TRBV10-1,.,.
CASSSTGRSYEQYF,TGTGCCAGCAGCTCGACCGGGAGGTCCTACGAGCAGTACTTC,TRBJ2-7,TRBV7-9,.,TRBD2
CASSLPGQGRIMNF,TGTGCCAGCAGCTTACCCGGACAGGGGAGGATTATGAACTTC,TRBJ2-4,TRBV5-4,.,TRBD1
CASSSSTDRSSYNEQFF,TGTGCCAGCAGCTCGTCAACGGACAGGAGCTCCTACAATGAGCAGTTCTTC,TRBJ2-1,TRBV7-3,.,TRBD1
CASSAATGATEAFF,TGTGCCAGCAGCGCCGCGACAGGGGCCACTGAAGCTTTCTTT,TRBJ1-1,TRBV2,once,TRBD1
CASSPEGRGADTQYF,TGTGCCAGCAGCCCCGAGGGCCGGGGAGCAGATACGCAGTATTTT,TRBJ2-3,TRBV7-3,.,.
CASSLTSGQGHGYTF,TGTGCCAGCAGCTTAACATCGGGACAGGGACACGGCTACACCTTC,TRBJ1-2,TRBV11-2,.,TRBD1
CASSAPGQGVWASYNEQFF,TGTGCCAGCAGCGCCCCGGGACAGGGCGTATGGGCCTCCTACAATGAGCAGTTCTTC,TRBJ2-1,TRBV9,.,TRBD1
CASSLGSDRRPTLIMNTEAFF,TGTGCCAGTAGTCTCGGTTCCGACAGGCGGCCTACCCTTATCATGAACACTGAAGCTTTCTTT,TRBJ1-1,TRBV19,.,.
CAWSAGAPGSGNTIYF,TGTGCCTGGAGTGCAGGGGCCCCGGGAAGTGGAAACACCATATATTTT,TRBJ1-3,TRBV30,.,.
CASSALDTQYF,TGTGCCAGCAGCGCCCTCGATACGCAGTATTTT,TRBJ2-3,TRBV9,.,.
CASSLTVENSPLHF,TGCGCCAGCAGCTTGACAGTCGAGAATTCACCCCTCCACTTT,TRBJ1-6,TRBV5-1,.,.
CASSPGGLGNQPQHF,TGTGCCAGCAGCCCGGGAGGATTGGGCAATCAGCCCCAGCATTTT,TRBJ1-5,TRBV7-2,.,.
CASSYSTREQETQYF,TGTGCCAGCAGTTACTCGACTAGGGAGCAAGAGACCCAGTACTTC,TRBJ2-5,TRBV6-5,once,.
CASSTLRDRGNQPQHF,TGTGCCAGCAGCACCCTCCGGGACAGGGGGAATCAGCCCCAGCATTTT,TRBJ1-5,TRBV21-1,.,.
CASSFRGSYEQYF,TGTGCCAGCAGCTTCAGGGGTAGCTACGAGCAGTACTTC,TRBJ2-7,TRBV5-4,.,.
CASSFSRGGTDTQYF,TGTGCCAGCAGTTTTTCTCGAGGGGGTACAGATACGCAGTATTTT,TRBJ2-3,TRBV2,.,.
CSARDQRGYTF,TGCAGTGCTAGAGATCAGAGGGGCTACACCTTC,TRBJ1-2,TRBV20-1,.,.
CASSLVASGSYEQYF,TGTGCCAGCAGCTTGGTAGCTAGCGGATCCTACGAGCAGTACTTC,TRBJ2-7,TRBV11-2,.,TRBD2
CASSQVDHAGGSYNEQFF,TGCGCCAGCAGTCAAGTTGACCATGCAGGGGGCTCATACAATGAGCAGTTCTTC,TRBJ2-1,TRBV23-1,.,TRBD1
CAISVATGGAETQYF,TGTGCCATCAGTGTGGCGACAGGGGGCGCGGAGACCCAGTACTTC,TRBJ2-5,TRBV10-3,.,TRBD1
CASTPSGRSLSYNEQFF,TGTGCCAGCACCCCGTCCGGGAGGTCCCTCTCCTACAATGAGCAGTTCTTC,TRBJ2-1,TRBV2,.,TRBD2
CATSRDLGPGRHF,TGTGCCACCAGCAGAGATTTAGGCCCTGGGAGGCATTTT,TRBJ1-5,TRBV15,.,.
CASSRDRGPNEQFF,TGTGCCAGCAGCCGGGACAGGGGGCCTAATGAGCAGTTCTTC,TRBJ2-1,TRBV7-3,.,TRBD1
CASSHQRGGINEQFF,TGTGCCAGCAGCCATCAGCGGGGGGGCATCAACGAGCAGTTCTTC,TRBJ2-1,TRBV14,.,TRBD2
CASGGQLGTEAFF,TGTGCCAGCGGGGGACAGCTGGGAACTGAAGCTTTCTTT,TRBJ1-1,TRBV2,many,TRBD1
CASSDSEGADTQYF,TGTGCCAGCAGTGACTCAGAGGGAGCTGATACGCAGTATTTT,TRBJ2-3,TRBV6-4,.,.